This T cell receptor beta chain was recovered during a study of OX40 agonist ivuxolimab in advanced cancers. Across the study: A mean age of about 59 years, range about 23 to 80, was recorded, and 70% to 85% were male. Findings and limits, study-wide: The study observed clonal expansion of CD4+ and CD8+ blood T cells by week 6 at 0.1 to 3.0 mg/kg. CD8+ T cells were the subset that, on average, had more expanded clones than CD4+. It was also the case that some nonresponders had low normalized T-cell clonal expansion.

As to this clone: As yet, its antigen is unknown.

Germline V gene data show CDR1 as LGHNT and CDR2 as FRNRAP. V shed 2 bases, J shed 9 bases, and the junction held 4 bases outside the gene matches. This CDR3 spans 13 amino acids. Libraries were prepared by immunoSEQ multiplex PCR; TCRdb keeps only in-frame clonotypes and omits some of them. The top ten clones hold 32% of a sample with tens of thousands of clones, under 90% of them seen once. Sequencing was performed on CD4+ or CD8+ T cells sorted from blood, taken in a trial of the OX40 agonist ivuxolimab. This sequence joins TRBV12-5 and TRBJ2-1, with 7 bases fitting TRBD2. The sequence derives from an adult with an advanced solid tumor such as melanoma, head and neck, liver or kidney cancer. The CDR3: CASGLWEGAEQFF. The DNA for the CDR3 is TGTGCTAGTGGTTTGTGGGAGGGAGCTGAGCAGTTCTTC.